This record looks at one T cell receptor (beta chain) sequence and its context. Its antigen remains unknown. V was clipped by 3 bases and J by 1 base; unmatched bases: 6. Germline CDR1 is SGHAT and CDR2 is FQNNGV. The CDR3 length is 16 residues. The PCR made use of 60 Vbeta and 13 Jbeta primers. Libraries were prepared by immunoSEQ multiplex PCR; TCRdb keeps only in-frame clonotypes and omits some of them. Of 200,000 to 250,000 clones listed, approximately 79% are singletons. This entry belongs to a study of cytomegalovirus exposure and HLA in healthy donors. The study's findings and limits: HLA allele associations emerged for roughly 17,000 TCR beta sequences in a later analysis, at 0.05 false discovery rate.

The sequencing input was PBMCs. The V gene is TRBV11-2, the J gene TRBJ2-5; 9 positions match TRBD1. This TCR derives from a man between 45 and 60 years old in good health and CMV-seronegative. The CDR3 sequence is CASSLGQGVVQETQYF. DNA for the CDR3: TGTGCCAGCAGCTTGGGACAGGGTGTAGTCCAAGAGACCCAGTACTTC.